The 23 T cell receptor beta chains below come from one sample, sequenced in a study of OX40 agonist ivuxolimab in advanced cancers. The method was immunoSEQ multiplex PCR; TCRdb's version includes in-frame clones alone and lacks a portion of them. The sample lists about 72,000 clones, 81% seen once, with around 5% in the top ten. Sequencing used CD4+ or CD8+ T cells sorted from blood, obtained in a trial of the OX40 agonist ivuxolimab. These receptors all come from an adult with an advanced solid tumor such as melanoma, head and neck, liver or kidney cancer.

This clone was seen a few times. V is TRBV2 and J is TRBJ2-2; TRBD1 matches at 7 bases. Germline trimming cut 9 bases from V and 3 bases from J; bases unmatched to any gene: 7. The CDR3 loop spans 14 amino acids. Germline CDR1 is SNHLY and CDR2 is FYNNEI. The DNA of the CDR3 is TGTGCCAGTAAGACAGGGTCCCACACCGGGGAGCTGTTTTTT. It encodes CASKTGSHTGELFF.

This clone has just one count. The chain has TRBV19 and TRBJ1-2; D is uncertain. The V and J ends lost 6 bases and 3 bases respectively, with 17 bases between them. Germline values: CDR1 LNHDA, CDR2 SQIVND (reference sequence). The CDR3 covers 15 residues. The CDR3 coding sequence is TGTGCCAGTAGCAAGACCCGAGGAGTATACTATGGCTACACCTTC. Protein product: CASSKTRGVYYGYTF.

This clone was counted between two and nine times. The chain carries TRBV2 and TRBJ1-4; no firm D call. The CDR3 is 13 residues long. Germline CDR1 SNHLY, CDR2 FYNNEI. Trimming left V 7 bases short and J 8 bases short, with 14 bases between. CDR3 nucleotides: TGTGCCAGCAACTCCCAACTAGAAGAAAAACTGTTTTTT. Its protein is CASNSQLEEKLFF.

This chain connects TRBV18 to TRBJ2-7, with 10 positions matching TRBD1. V lost 0 bases and J lost 7; bases outside the gene matches: 12. The CDR3 consists of 17 residues. Germline CDR1 and CDR2: KGHSH and LQKENI. CDR3 nucleotides: TGTGCCAGCTCACCACCTGAACGACAGGGGGCGACCAGGGAGCAGTACTTC. Its protein product is CASSPPERQGATREQYF.

The chain links TRBV30 to TRBJ2-2, with TRBD2 matching over 8 bases. CDR1 is GTSNPN, CDR2 SVGIG, per germline (reference sequence). This CDR3 contains 15 residues. J gave up 2 bases and V 3 bases, and 5 bases lay outside the gene matches. CDR3 sequence (DNA): TGTGCCTGGAGGATAGCGGGACTAAACACCGGGGAGCTGTTTTTT. This translates into CAWRIAGLNTGELFF.

The chain links TRBV9 to TRBJ2-5, with 10 bases that match TRBD2. Trimming removed 0 bases from V and 5 bases from J; junction bases left unmatched: 7. Germline-derived CDR1 and CDR2 are SGDLS and YYNGEE. The CDR3 has 16 residues. This CDR3 is CASSVAASGSRETQYF. CDR3 sequence (DNA): TGTGCCAGCAGCGTAGCGGCTAGCGGGAGTAGGGAGACCCAGTACTTC.

Sample share makes this clone medium-sized. This sample also contains other DNA sequences that code for the same CDR3. The rearrangement links TRBV28 to TRBJ1-3; 8 bases match TRBD1. Trimming removed 5 bases from V and 8 bases from J; junction bases left unmatched: 8. Per germline, CDR1 MDHEN and CDR2 SYDVKM. The CDR3 consists of 14 residues. The CDR3 is CASSRGQGRDTIYF. The DNA for the CDR3 is TGTGCCAGCAGTAGAGGACAGGGAAGGGACACCATATATTTT.

V gene TRBV6-5 combines with J gene TRBJ1-4; D is uncertain. The CDR3 is made up of 13 amino acids. Trimming stripped 5 bases from V and 3 bases from J, with 7 bases between. Germline assignment: CDR1 MNHEY and CDR2 SVGAGI. CDR3 amino acids: CASSPAANEKLFF. The CDR3, as DNA: TGTGCCAGCAGTCCCGCAGCTAATGAAAAACTGTTTTTT.

The V gene is TRBV5-8, the J gene TRBJ2-3, with 7 bases lining up with TRBD2. The CDR3 consists of 15 residues. The junction had 7 bases not matched to a gene; V was cut back by 3 bases and J by 3 bases. Germline V gene lookup returns CDR1 SGHTS and CDR2 YDEGEE. This chain's CDR3 is CASSWGGSGTDTQYF. CDR3 nucleotides: TGTGCCAGCAGCTGGGGGGGGTCCGGGACAGATACGCAGTATTTT.

The J gene is TRBJ1-6, the V gene TRBV5-1, with 9 bases lining up with TRBD1. V dropped 4 bases and J dropped 6; count of bases not matched to a gene: 2. This CDR3 is 14 amino acids long. Germline lookup yields CDR1 SGHRS and CDR2 YFSETQ. DNA of the CDR3: TGCGCCAGCAGCAAGGGACAGGGTAATTCACCCCTCCACTTT. It codes for CASSKGQGNSPLHF.

The V gene is TRBV6-5, the J gene TRBJ1-4; D gene unclear. Germline CDR1 and CDR2: MNHEY and SVGAGI. The V end was cut by 0 bases, the J end by 5 bases, with 10 bases between. This CDR3 has 15 residues. The CDR3 reads CASSYSGLTNEKLFF. The CDR3 DNA reads TGTGCCAGCAGTTACTCTGGACTCACGAATGAAAAACTGTTTTTT.

In regard to this clone: Germline is not matched at one junction end, which may reflect a read error. The same CDR3 also results from other DNA sequences found in this sample. This sequence joins TRBV10-3 and TRBJ1-4; TRBD1 matches 10 bases. There are 15 residues in the CDR3. The germline V gene has CDR1 ENHRY and CDR2 SYGVKD. The CDR3 sequence: CAISRQGATNEKLFF. As DNA, the CDR3 is TGTGCCATCAGCCGACAGGGGGCAACTAATGAAAAACTATTTTTT.

This clone was detected a few times. This chain's CDR3 is CASSPGTSGETQYF. The CDR3 nucleotides read TGCGCCAGCAGCCCAGGGACTAGCGGAGAGACCCAGTACTTC. This sequence joins TRBV5-1 and TRBJ2-5; 11 bases are a match to TRBD2. The germline gives CDR1 SGHRS, CDR2 YFSETQ. V lost 4 bases to trimming and J lost 4 bases; unmatched junction nucleotides: 3. The CDR3 consists of 14 residues. Full variable domain (rest looked up from reference TRBV5-1 and TRBJ2-5): KAGVTQTPRYLIKTRGQQVTLSCSPISGHRSVSWYQQTPGQGLQFLFEYFSETQRNKGNFPGRFSGRQFSNSRSEMNVSTLELGDSALYLCASSPGTSGETQYFGPGTRLLVL.

This clone was seen ten or more times. The chain joins TRBV5-1 to TRBJ2-1; D uncertain. Trimming removed 2 bases from V and 7 bases from J, with 13 bases in between. The CDR3 length is 14 residues. Germline V gives CDR1 SGHRS, CDR2 YFSETQ. CDR3 coding DNA: TGCGCCAGCAGCTTAGACCCCCTTGGGAATGAGCAGTTCTTC. Translation gives CASSLDPLGNEQFF.

This chain uses TRBV2 with TRBJ2-1, with D perhaps matching TRBD2 (5 bases). The CDR3 has 13 amino acids. The germline gives CDR1 SNHLY, CDR2 FYNNEI. V shed 7 bases and J shed 15 bases, with 22 bases lying between them. CDR3 nucleotides: TGTGCCAGCACCCTCCTCCCGGGCAGTACTAGGTTCTTC. Its protein product is CASTLLPGSTRFF.

J is TRBJ1-4 and V is TRBV7-9; D remains unclear. The CDR3 runs 15 residues. Trimming took 3 bases from V and 4 from J, leaving 12 bases between them. Germline V gene lookup returns CDR1 SEHNR and CDR2 FQNEAQ (reference sequence). The CDR3 DNA reads TGTGCCAGCAGCTTTACACAGAGTAGTAATGAAAAACTGTTTTTT. Translating it yields CASSFTQSSNEKLFF.

V usage is TRBV12-5 and J usage is TRBJ1-5; D is undetermined. Per germline, CDR1 LGHNT and CDR2 FRNRAP. CDR3 size: 13 residues. V was trimmed by 7 bases and J by 6 bases, leaving 13 bases between them. This CDR3 reads CASVLLGGQPQHF. CDR3 sequence (DNA): TGTGCTAGTGTCCTTTTAGGCGGTCAGCCCCAGCATTTT.

This clone was recorded only once. CDR3 amino acids: CASSHSDRQETQYF. The CDR3 coding sequence is TGCGCCAGCAGCCACTCGGACAGGCAAGAGACCCAGTACTTC. The chain recombines TRBV4-1 with TRBJ2-5, with 7 bases aligning to TRBD1. This CDR3 has 14 residues. CDR1 and CDR2 from the germline V gene are MGHRA and YSYEKL. After removal of 3 bases from V and 2 bases from J, the junction contained 3 bases not matched to a gene.

This sequence joins TRBV2 and TRBJ2-3, with D maybe TRBD1 (5 bases). V shed 4 bases and J shed 1 base, with 12 bases lying between them. This CDR3 contains 15 residues. From germline, CDR1 is SNHLY and CDR2 FYNNEI. This chain's CDR3 is CASSVQSTGTDTQYF. Written as DNA, the CDR3 is TGTGCCAGCAGTGTCCAATCGACAGGCACAGATACGCAGTATTTT.

This sequence joins TRBV7-2 and TRBJ2-1; 10 nucleotides line up with TRBD2. V gave up 1 base and J gave up 3 bases; unmatched junction bases: 6. Germline lookup yields CDR1 SGHTA and CDR2 FQGNSA. There are 17 residues in the CDR3. Here the CDR3 DNA reads TGTGCCAGCAGCTTAGTATACGGGACTAGCGTCTACAATGAGCAGTTCTTC. Encoded protein: CASSLVYGTSVYNEQFF.

The rearrangement links TRBV5-1 to TRBJ1-2; D perhaps matches TRBD1 (5 bases). The CDR3 spans 13 residues. The V end lost 5 bases, the J end lost 8 bases, and 16 bases lay between the germline ends. Per germline, CDR1 SGHRS and CDR2 YFSETQ. The CDR3 nucleotides are TGCGCCAGCAGAAAGGACAACCAGGAGGGCTACACCTTC. Translation gives CASRKDNQEGYTF.

DNA of the CDR3: TGTGCCTGGAGTGTAAAAATGGCAGGGGGTTCCGGTGGCTACACCTTC. It yields the protein CAWSVKMAGGSGGYTF. This rearrangement joins TRBV30 to TRBJ1-2, with 7 bases matching TRBD1. The CDR3 contains 16 residues. J was trimmed by 7 bases and V by 0 bases; bases with no gene match: 14. CDR1 and CDR2 from the germline V gene are GTSNPN and SVGIG (reference sequence).

This clone came up once. V is TRBV18 and J is TRBJ2-1, with D perhaps being TRBD1 or TRBD2 (5 bases each). V shed 5 bases and J shed 1 base, with 9 bases lying between them. The CDR3 runs to 14 residues. From germline, CDR1 is KGHSH and CDR2 LQKENI. The CDR3 DNA is TGTGCCAGCTCAGAGGGGCCGTCCTACAATGAGCAGTTCTTC. Translating gives CASSEGPSYNEQFF.